This TCR beta chain was captured in a study of memory CD4+ T cells and cytomegalovirus serostatus. Study findings and constraints: CD4+ memory repertoires contained about 40% of the roughly 160 reported CMV TCRbeta sequences.

Single viable CD3+CD4+CD8-CD45RO+ cells were sorted as the memory CD4+ T cells. Donors' CMV status reflects serum IgG against pp150, pp28, p38, p52. The CDR3 runs to 14 residues. Germline V gene data show CDR1 as SGHTA and CDR2 as FQGNSA. The V and J ends lost 6 bases and 5 bases respectively, with 16 bases between them. Regarding this clone: What it recognizes is unknown.

Generated by immunoSEQ multiplex PCR, the TCRdb table keeps only in-frame clones and is missing some. The data show roughly 50,000 clones, with 78% seen just once and approximately 0.78% held by the top ten. The rearrangement links TRBV7-2 to TRBJ2-5; tentative D call: TRBD2 (7 bases). This sequence was found in an adult in good health and CMV-seronegative. Sequencing input: memory CD4+ T cells from blood. The CDR3 DNA is TGTGCCAGCAGTAGGGCAGAGGGGGGGGAGACCCAGTACTTC. This sequence encodes CASSRAEGGETQYF.